One sample yielded the 11 T cell receptor beta chains listed below, sequenced in a study of T cells in narcolepsy. The repertoire was sequenced with immunoSEQ multiplex PCR; TCRdb's copy has only in-frame clones and lacks some. The repertoire includes roughly 24,000 clones, around 84% of them detected once, and around 0.99% sits in the top ten. Source material: memory (CD45RA-) CD4+ T cells from blood. The receptors come from a human donor in good health.

J is TRBJ2-7 and V is TRBV7-9; D perhaps matches TRBD1 (5 bases). The V end lost 11 bases, the J end lost 2 bases, and 7 bases lay between the germline ends. Germline values: CDR1 SEHNR, CDR2 FQNEAQ (reference sequence). This CDR3 is built from 10 residues. This CDR3 reads CAWGPYEQYF. In DNA, the CDR3 is TGTGCCTGGGGCCCCTACGAGCAGTACTTC.

This clone was found a few times. The genes are TRBV2 and TRBJ2-5; either TRBD1 or TRBD2 may supply D (5 bases each). Germline CDR1 and CDR2: SNHLY and FYNNEI. Trimming removed 5 bases at V and 4 bases at J, with 14 bases between. The CDR3 has 14 amino acids. This CDR3 reads CASSKGRGSETQYF. The CDR3 DNA reads TGTGCCAGCAGTAAGGGACGGGGATCAGAGACCCAGTACTTC.

The count of this clone is one. The J gene is TRBJ1-2, the V gene TRBV29-1; D not resolved. V lost 6 bases, J lost 5 bases, and 13 bases lay in between. The CDR3 is 12 amino acids. Germline V gene sequence: CDR1 SQVTM, CDR2 ANQGSEA. This CDR3 is CSVSTPPYGYTF. The CDR3 DNA sequence: TGCAGCGTGTCGACCCCACCTTATGGCTACACCTTC.

J is TRBJ2-1 and V is TRBV7-8; D may correspond to TRBD1 or TRBD2 (5 bases each). This CDR3 is 14 amino acids long. Germline CDR1 is SGHVS and CDR2 is FQNEAQ. V was trimmed by 1 base and J by 6 bases, leaving 10 bases between them. Here the CDR3 reads CASSLEGSRNEQFF. The CDR3 nucleotides read TGTGCCAGCAGCTTAGAGGGGAGCCGCAATGAGCAGTTCTTC.

CDR3 sequence (DNA): TGTGCCAGCAGCTTGCTCGTTCTAGCGGGAGTCAATGAGCAGTTCTTC. This gives the protein CASSLLVLAGVNEQFF. The V gene is TRBV7-2, the J gene TRBJ2-1; 10 nucleotides align to TRBD2. Germline CDR1 SGHTA, CDR2 FQGNSA. The CDR3 is made up of 16 amino acids. V shed 3 bases, J shed 6 bases, and the junction held 8 bases outside the gene matches.

The J gene is TRBJ2-3, the V gene TRBV9; the D gene is possibly TRBD1 (7 bases). The germline V and J ends were trimmed by 2 bases and 0 bases, with 10 bases remaining between them. This CDR3 is built from 15 residues. Germline V gene data show CDR1 as SGDLS and CDR2 as YYNGEE. The CDR3, as DNA: TGTGCCAGCAGCGTGGAGGGGGCGAGCACAGATACGCAGTATTTT. Encoded protein: CASSVEGASTDTQYF.

This rearrangement joins TRBV19 to TRBJ1-1; D is possibly TRBD1 (5 bases). There are 13 residues in the CDR3. Trimming shortened V by 5 bases and J by 5 bases, and 12 bases separated the two germline ends. The V gene's germline CDR1 is LNHDA and CDR2 SQIVND (reference sequence). CDR3 nucleotides: TGTGCCAGTAGTGTAACTCGGGGGACTGAAGCTTTCTTT. Translation: CASSVTRGTEAFF.

The V and J genes are TRBV9 and TRBJ2-5; perhaps TRBD2 as D (5 bases). This CDR3 has 15 amino acids. The germline V gene has CDR1 SGDLS and CDR2 YYNGEE. V was clipped by 0 bases and J by 9 bases, with 18 bases between them. CDR3 nucleotides: TGTGCCAGCAGCGTAGCCCAGACTCCCGCAGCGGCCCAGTACTTC. Translated: CASSVAQTPAAAQYF.

This clone was recorded a few times. The chain combines TRBV6-5 with TRBJ2-5; D might be TRBD2 (6 bases). V was cut by 11 bases and J by 3 bases, with 19 bases left in between. The CDR3 runs to 14 residues. Germline lookup yields CDR1 MNHEY and CDR2 SVGAGI. CDR3 DNA: TGTGCCGGACCCAGGGACTTGGGAAAAGAGACCCAGTACTTC. Translated: CAGPRDLGKETQYF.

This chain joins TRBV14 and TRBJ2-3, with 9 bases that match TRBD2. With 5 bases clipped from V and 6 bases from J, the junction kept 6 bases outside the gene matches. Germline CDR1 reads SGHDN; CDR2 reads FVKESK. This CDR3 spans 14 amino acids. The CDR3 protein is CASSSLAGFDTQYF. Written as DNA, the CDR3 is TGTGCCAGCAGCTCTCTAGCGGGATTTGATACGCAGTATTTT.

The chain combines TRBV18 with TRBJ2-5; D possibly corresponds to TRBD2 (5 bases). From germline, CDR1 is KGHSH and CDR2 LQKENI. This CDR3 has 13 amino acids. V dropped 3 bases and J dropped 2 bases, with 7 bases sitting between them. CDR3 region: CASSPGAQETQYF. CDR3 sequence (DNA): TGTGCCAGCTCACCGGGAGCTCAAGAGACCCAGTACTTC. Looking up the rest from reference TRBV18 and TRBJ2-5 gives the full variable domain: NAGVMQNPRHLVRRRGQEARLRCSPMKGHSHVYWYRQLPEEGLKFMVYLQKENIIDESGMPKERFSAEFPKEGPSILRIQQVVRGDSAAYFCASSPGAQETQYFGPGTRLLVL.